These 2 T cell receptor beta chains came from one sample sequenced in a study of T cell repertoires in cytomegalovirus infection. These receptors' antigens are unknown. TCRdb recomputed calls from the reads with MiXCR, one row per CDR3 protein. The sample contains around 140,000 distinct CDR3 sequences, around 32% of which appear only once. Sequenced here: CD8+ T cells from cultured PBMCs, sampled from culture after CMV antigen stimulation. The receptors shown here come from a human donor in good health (CMV status not recorded). Some clones in this sample may be carry-over from other donors' samples.

This clonotype was counted ten times or more. This chain joins TRBV4-1 and TRBJ2-1; 9 nucleotides match TRBD2. Germline trimming cut 2 bases from V and 6 bases from J; bases unmatched to any gene: 11. Germline CDR1 MGHRA, CDR2 YSYEKL. This CDR3 region has 17 residues. In nucleotides, the CDR3 is TGCGCCAGCAGCCAACAACCGGGACTAGCTCTCGGCAATGAGCAGTTCTTC. Translating it yields CASSQQPGLALGNEQFF.

This clonotype showed up just a few times. The V gene is TRBV4-1, the J gene TRBJ1-5; the D gene is possibly TRBD1 (6 bases). The CDR3 has 13 residues. V shed 5 bases and J shed 6 bases, with 11 bases lying between them. CDR1 MGHRA and CDR2 YSYEKL come from the germline V gene. CDR3 DNA: TGCGCCAGCAGCGAAGGGGGGAGTCAGCCCCAGCATTTT. It encodes CASSEGGSQPQHF.